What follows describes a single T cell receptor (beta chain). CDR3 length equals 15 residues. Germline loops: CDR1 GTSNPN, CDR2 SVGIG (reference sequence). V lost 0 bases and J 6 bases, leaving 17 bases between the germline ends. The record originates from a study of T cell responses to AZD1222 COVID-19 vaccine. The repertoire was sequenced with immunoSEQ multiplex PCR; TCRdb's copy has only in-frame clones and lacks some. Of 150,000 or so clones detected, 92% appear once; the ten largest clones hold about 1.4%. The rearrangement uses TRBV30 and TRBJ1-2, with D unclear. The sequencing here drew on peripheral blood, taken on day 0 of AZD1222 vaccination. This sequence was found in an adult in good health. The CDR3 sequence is CAWSVSPWGKDGYTF. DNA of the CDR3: TGTGCCTGGAGTGTAAGTCCCTGGGGTAAGGATGGCTACACCTTC.